Listed below are T cell receptor beta chains from one sample, sequenced in a study of shared clonotypes between healthy human individuals. This table comes from immunoSEQ multiplex PCR, and its TCRdb copy is limited to in-frame clones, with some not included. Here the sample spans approximately 720,000 clones, under 95% being singletons. The sequencing sample was made of naive CD8+ T cells sorted from blood. These receptors originate from a man in his thirties or forties in good health. CDR3s include the opening cysteine and the closing phenylalanine or tryptophan. The D gene is left open where the match is weak. A clone size is listed for some rows: how often the clone was seen (once, few, many), or a class if it is expanded.

d_gene,j_gene,abundance,v_gene,CDR3nt,CDR3aa
.,TRBJ2-7,.,TRBV29-1,TGCAGCGTTGGGACAGACCCCTACGAGCAGTACTTC,CSVGTDPYEQYF
.,TRBJ2-7,.,TRBV9,TGTGCCAGCAGCCCCCGCCAATCCTACGAGCAGTACTTC,CASSPRQSYEQYF
TRBD1,TRBJ2-1,.,TRBV7-3,TGTGCCAGCAGCTTAACCGGACAGGGCTCCTACAATGAGCAGTTCTTC,CASSLTGQGSYNEQFF
TRBD2,TRBJ2-5,.,TRBV25-1,TGTGCCAGCAAGGTGGCGGGAGGACACCAAGAGACCCAGTACTTC,CASKVAGGHQETQYF
TRBD1,TRBJ1-4,.,TRBV7-9,TGTGCCAGCAGCTTTCCCTGGACAGGGGCCCAGAGTGAAAAACTGTTTTTT,CASSFPWTGAQSEKLFF
.,TRBJ1-1,.,TRBV4-1,TGCGCCAGCAGCCAACCGGACAATCGTGACACTGAAGCTTTCTTT,CASSQPDNRDTEAFF
TRBD2,TRBJ2-5,.,TRBV7-3,TGTGCCAGCAGCCACCGGGGGGACCAAGAGACCCAGTACTTC,CASSHRGDQETQYF
.,TRBJ1-5,few,TRBV6-1,TGTGCCAGCAGTGAACCGTTTGGTTGGGGGCGCGAGCCCCAGCATTTT,CASSEPFGWGREPQHF
TRBD2,TRBJ2-1,.,TRBV6-6,TGTGCCAGCAGTCAGTCTAGCGGATACAATGAGCAGTTCTTC,CASSQSSGYNEQFF
.,TRBJ1-1,.,TRBV11-2,TGTGCCAGCAGCCCCCGGACAGTTGACACTGAAGCTTTCTTT,CASSPRTVDTEAFF
TRBD1,TRBJ2-1,.,TRBV28,TGTGCCAGCAGTTCTCTTGGGACAGGGGCTGGTGAGCAGTTCTTC,CASSSLGTGAGEQFF
.,TRBJ1-1,.,TRBV6-6,TGTGCCAGCAGTTACTTAACAGGGAGACGGGGTGAAGCTTTCTTT,CASSYLTGRRGEAFF
TRBD1,TRBJ1-1,once,TRBV6-5,TGTGCCAGCAGTTTCCCGGGACAGGGGTCGGACACTGAAGCTTTCTTT,CASSFPGQGSDTEAFF
.,TRBJ2-1,.,TRBV7-8,TGTGCCAGCATCACGGATGGCGGGTCCAGCTCCTACAATGAGCAGTTCTTC,CASITDGGSSSYNEQFF